This entry describes one T cell receptor (beta chain). This clone appeared a single time. No cognate antigen has been identified for it. No clone much larger than this one lies a single base away; base qualities are absent. The library was generated by the immunoSEQ multiplex PCR assay. The multiplex PCR relied on a mix of 60 forward primers for TCR Vbeta segments and 13 reverse primers for TCR Jbeta segments. The CDR3 region of rearranged TCR beta genes was amplified from genomic DNA by a multiplex PCR assay. The Illumina HiSeq System was used to sequence the amplified TCR beta libraries as 87-base-pair reads. For the original study's pipeline: A later analysis counted about 80 million unique TCR beta chains across the 500 to 850 repertoires, and 9.5 million to 11 million of these chains were shared by at least two donors. To remove PCR and sequencing errors, raw reads were error-corrected and collapsed into unique sequences using a nearest-neighbor algorithm that merged closely related sequences. Alignment of CDR3 sequences to IMGT reference sequences was used to assign V, D and J gene segments. For a sequence to be retained, a match of at least six nucleotides to both a V gene segment and a J gene segment was required. Rearrangements were classified as productive when the CDR3 lacked stop codons and remained in frame with V and J, and all other rearrangements were classified as non-productive. CDR3 was defined according to IMGT convention as the region running from the second conserved V-encoded cysteine to the conserved J-encoded phenylalanine. The earlier analysis of about 530 of the donors excluded any sequence lacking an unambiguous match to a single V gene segment. In an earlier analysis of a few hundred of the donors, V segments were called functional above 56.7% productive rearrangements and were called segregating when the between-donor standard deviation exceeded 5%. A statistical classification framework was developed to diagnose cytomegalovirus status using the catalog of TCR beta chain sequences. A later analysis assigned V and J genes by comparing TCR nucleotide sequences with IMGT/GENE-DB human TR gene sequences. In a later analysis, CDR3 sequences and most-parsimonious VDJ recombination scenarios were assigned using the TCRdist pipeline. In a later analysis, each TCR beta chain was defined by its CDR3 amino acid sequence together with its V-gene family, and reads without a unique V-gene family were excluded. To address suspected cross-contamination and a sequencing artifact, a later analysis removed approximately 600 highly shared, low-generation-probability nucleotide sequences. For each public chain, a later analysis derived a clonal expansion index from normalized ranks of inferred template counts within each repertoire. In a later analysis, generation probabilities were computed using a VDJ recombination model fitted to out-of-frame rearrangements, and the results were checked against IGoR. Hypergeometric tests were used in a later analysis to score TCR-TCR, TCR-HLA and TCR-CMV co-occurrence, with a repertoire-size bias correction applied to the TCR pairs. A later analysis estimated false discovery rates by permuting HLA or CMV assignments 20 times. In a later analysis, co-occurring TCRs were grouped using DBSCAN, and TCRdist sequence similarity was added for clustering within HLA-allele-positive subsets. Co-occurrence clustering excluded repertoires with fewer than 30,000 or more than 120,000 public chains, plus five with anomalous nucleotide sharing. Held by TCRdb, this immuneACCESS table contains in-frame sequences only and omits some clones. Under half of the omission traces to an unresolved V gene where checked; the cause of the rest is unknown. V and J calls and clone size come straight from that table; D and trimming were deduced from the DNA. Across this sample there are approximately 110,000 clones, with around 73% seen only once. The top ten hold 8% to 8.5% of the sample.

This sample stems from a study of cytomegalovirus exposure and HLA in healthy donors (dated by TCRdb to 2016 to 2017). For context, the study as a whole: An earlier analysis of some 620 of the donors reported under 300 Gb of sequence data and 95 million to 130 million unique TCR beta sequences obtained from about 179 million T cells. Of the approximately 400 genotyped donors, 81% were placed in the genetic ancestry cluster associated with self-reported Caucasian donors. Typing coverage differed by locus: A, B, C, DRB1 and DQB1 were typed in roughly 620-640 donors, DQA1 in 500 to 550, DPA1 in around 610, and DPB1 in 472. To predict cytomegalovirus infection status, the study brought together high-throughput TCR immunosequencing, statistical association of individual TCRs with disease status, and machine learning. Around 320 gigabases of sequencing data and tens of millions of unique TCR sequences were included in an early release covering roughly 600 HLA-typed donors. HLA typing covered class I and class II loci at four-digit resolution. Among about 410 genotyped donors of the cohort, an average of approximately 220,000 unique TCR beta nucleotide sequences was sequenced per donor, of which 15% to 20% were non-productive. Donor age, sex, ethnicity and CMV serostatus were collected together with the repertoire data. The study aimed to test whether signatures of past pathogen exposure could be identified by cataloging public T cell receptors. To decide whether each TCR beta V gene segment behaved as functional or pseudogenic, an earlier analysis of over 500 of the donors relied on high-throughput TCR beta sequencing. Roughly 5 DR-DQ haplotypes were handled as single units for association and clustering, since linkage in the cohort was strong. Every repertoire in the discovery cohort had been generated on one and the same sequencing platform. To study patterns of TCR occurrence, a later analysis re-analyzed previously published TCR beta repertoires from around 700 donors and added high-resolution HLA genotyping. In the later analysis, no new phenotypic data were used to find candidate immune exposures; instead, reliance was placed on TCR beta sequences and their occurrence across donors. A later genetic analysis used genome-wide SNP genotypes for about 65% of the 666 donors, treating that subset as a discovery cohort. Using immunosequencing, the study profiled T cell repertoires from about 650 subjects and related those repertoires to cytomegalovirus serostatus. In addition to the first cohort of 650 to 750 subjects, a separate validation cohort of around 110 different subjects was used. Here is what the overall study found, with its caveats: According to the authors, the approach could potentially be generalized to other disease states and immunological phenotypes. Roughly uniform sequencing depth across donors was assumed in presence/absence analyses, although this assumption may not hold. A cluster of highly shared sequence variants was judged likely to be a technical artifact of the sequencing pipeline. Strong co-occurrence of HLA alleles, especially DR and DQ, made assigning TCR associations to individual alleles difficult. A later genetic analysis associated a missense DCLRE1C variant with V-gene and J-gene trimming of TCR beta chains, and an independent cohort replicated the association. In vitro tests confirmed that a few of the cytomegalovirus-associated TCR beta chains recognize cytomegalovirus antigens. Broadly in line with IMGT annotations, most TCR beta V segments showed up in productive rearrangements about 90% or about 30% of the time in an earlier analysis of 450 to 750 of the donors. A total of 150 or so TCR beta chains were listed by the study as associated with cytomegalovirus. Only TCR beta chains were sequenced in this cohort, and the absence of alpha or paired-chain data limited detectable features. A later analysis found that HLA-associated TCR beta chains were more clonally expanded and had lower generation probabilities than equally common non-associated chains. A later analysis found that most CMV-associated TCR beta chains appeared HLA-restricted, with HLA associations seemingly driven largely by CMV exposure. The only immune exposure information available for the cohort was CMV serostatus. About 17 rarely observed V segments, including chromosome 9 orphons, were excluded from the earlier analysis of approximately 600 of the donors because counts were too low. Most TCR sequences were observed very rarely across donors, whereas some public TCRs were present in many individuals. In both the original and validation cohorts, the classifier was reported to diagnose cytomegalovirus status with high specificity and sensitivity. Because HLA typing was unavailable for some donors at each locus, only the typed subset was used in association tests. A further reported finding was that TCR beta sequences accurately predicted the HLA-A and HLA-B alleles for most subjects in the first cohort. According to a later analysis, parvovirus B19, influenza, CMV and Epstein-Barr virus appeared linked to several top co-occurrence clusters. A later analysis found that TCR association rates varied across HLA loci, with DRB1 alleles showing the most associated TCRs and HLA-C alleles the fewest. According to a later genetic analysis, donors in an Asian-associated ancestry cluster had fewer N-insertions in productive TCRs than the approximately 690-donor mean. In a later analysis, 16,951 TCR beta sequences were associated with specific HLA alleles at a false discovery rate of 0.05. Correlated functional status among segregating V segments might reflect linkage disequilibrium, but an unknown experimental factor could not be ruled out.

The cohort consisted of 650 to 850 healthy bone marrow donors. At the time of sampling, all cohort members were nominally healthy, though unrecorded immune exposures were likely present. The donor was CMV seropositive and belonged to the group of about 290 seropositive cohort members. Each donor provided a peripheral blood sample, and peripheral blood mononuclear cells were used for TCR beta sequencing. Genomic DNA extraction from the blood cell samples was performed with the Qiagen DNeasy Blood Extraction Kit. The sample taken for sequencing was PBMCs. The origin of this receptor is a woman aged 40 to 50 in good health and CMV-seropositive.

CDR3 reads: CASSLLGSGTTDTQYF. The nucleotide sequence reads TGCGCCAGCAGCTTGTTAGGTAGCGGAACCACAGATACGCAGTATTTT. The chain employs TRBV5-1 and TRBJ2-3; a tentative D call is TRBD2 (6 bases match). The CDR3 holds 16 amino acids from the cysteine to the phenylalanine. The retained sequence is limited to the CDR3, 48 bases, with the frame set at the first base. The germline V gene gives CDR1 as SGHRS and CDR2 as YFSETQ. V is shortened by 1 base, J by 2 bases, and the region joining them spans 14 bases.